This T cell receptor (beta chain) was sequenced for a study of blood T cell repertoires in COVID-19 (dated by TCRdb to about 2020). A note on the overall study: The collaborator samples originated in the United States, Italy and Spain and spanned the acute and convalescent phases of COVID-19. The prospective study material was composed of cDNA or gDNA derived from T cells, B-cell-depleted T cells, or PBMCs. Deeply sampled blood TCRbeta repertoires from subjects exposed to, actively infected with, or recovered from COVID-19 were included in the dataset. The repertoires were released in a freely available public database meant as a resource for research on the immune response to SARS-CoV-2. The samples were drawn from two sources: the first 160 participants of the ongoing ImmuneRACE study, and over 950 subjects contributed by 6 global collaborators. The sample metadata nearly always contained a de-identified subject ID, COVID-19 status, age in years and sex. Where HLA class I and class II types were available, the types were taken from metadata supplied by the sample provider, not from assay-based typing. The paper's findings and limits, for the study overall: The amount of clinical and demographic metadata varied by source and participant and was provided uncurated.

There are 16 amino acids in the CDR3, from cysteine to phenylalanine inclusive. Of all the DNA, just the CDR3 is kept, 48 bases in frame from base 1. The junction shows trimming of 5 bases on V and 2 bases on J, and the gene matches do not reach 12 bases of it. Based on the germline V gene (reference sequence), the CDR1 and CDR2 sequences are SEHNR and FQNEAQ. The collaborating institutions used their own protocols to collect whole blood in K2EDTA tubes. For TCRbeta analysis, collaborators shipped samples as frozen whole blood, isolated PBMCs, or DNA extracted from either of those sample types. Notes on this clone: Its antigen target is currently unknown. No base quality information exists; no much larger clone differs at one position.

The immunoSEQ Assay, a bias-controlled multiplex PCR, was used to amplify TCRbeta CDR3 regions from genomic DNA. The study's processing was this. The number of nucleated cells in each sample was estimated by amplification of reference gene primers within the assay. To quantify the absolute abundance of each unique TCRbeta CDR3 rearrangement, sequence reads were collapsed and filtered. Productive Simpson clonality was computed per sample as the square root of Simpson's diversity index over productive rearrangements. Entries here come from immuneACCESS through TCRdb and include only in-frame sequences with V and J called. Some clones fail to appear in such tables; in the studies checked, an unresolved V gene covers under half of the shortfall, and the cause of the remainder is unknown. That table is the source of V, J and clone size, and D and trimming were worked out from the DNA. The sample has around 110,000 clones on record, roughly 84% of them singletons. The biggest ten clones account for about 4% of the sample.

Sequenced: peripheral blood. The sequence came from a human donor in a cohort sampled during active COVID-19. The chain employs TRBV7-9 and TRBJ2-7; the central 7 bases match TRBD1. The base sequence is TGTGCCAGCAGCCTCTACGGTAGGACAGGAGCCTACGAGCAGTACTTC. This translates into CASSLYGRTGAYEQYF. With the rest looked up from the reference TRBV7-9 and TRBJ2-7 genes rather than sequenced, the full variable domain is DTGVSQNPRHKITKRGQNVTFRCDPISEHNRLYWYRQTLGQGPEFLTYFQNEAQLEKSRLLSDRFSAERPKGSFSTLEIQRTEQGDSAMYLCASSLYGRTGAYEQYFGPGTRLTVT.